The clone carrying this T cell receptor beta chain appeared many times. The repertoire was sequenced with immunoSEQ multiplex PCR; TCRdb's copy has only in-frame clones and lacks some. The sample lists 150,000 to 200,000 clones, roughly four fifths occurring once. This record comes from a study of blood T cell repertoires in COVID-19. Study context: Italy, Spain and the United States were the sources of the convalescent and acute COVID-19 samples. PBMCs, B-cell-depleted T cells, or T cells provided the cDNA or gDNA that made up the material.

The CDR3 covers 16 residues. From germline, CDR1 is SGHTA and CDR2 FQGNSA. After removal of 2 bases from V and 7 bases from J, the junction contained 13 bases not matched to a gene. The gene calls are TRBV7-2 and TRBJ1-2, with 7 bases identical to TRBD1. The sequence was collected from a woman aged 25 to 39 with acute or convalescent COVID-19. Sequencing used peripheral blood. CDR3: CASSLFGDTGDFGYTF. The CDR3 DNA reads TGTGCCAGCAGCTTATTCGGCGATACAGGGGATTTTGGCTACACCTTC. The full variable domain, its missing parts supplied by reference TRBV7-2 and TRBJ1-2, is GAGVSQSPSNKVTEKGKDVELRCDPISGHTALYWYRQSLGQGLEFLIYFQGNSAPDKSGLPSDRFSAERTGGSVSTLTIQRTQQEDSAVYLCASSLFGDTGDFGYTFGSGTRLTVV.